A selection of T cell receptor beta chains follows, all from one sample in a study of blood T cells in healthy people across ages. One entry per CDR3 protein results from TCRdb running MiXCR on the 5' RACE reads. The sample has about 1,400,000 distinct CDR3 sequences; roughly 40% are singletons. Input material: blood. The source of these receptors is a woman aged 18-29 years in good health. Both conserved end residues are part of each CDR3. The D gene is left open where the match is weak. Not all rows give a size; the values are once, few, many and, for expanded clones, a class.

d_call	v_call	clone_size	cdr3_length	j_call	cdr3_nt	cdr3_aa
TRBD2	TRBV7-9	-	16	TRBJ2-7	TGTGCCAGCAGCGGGACTAGCGGGGCAGACTACAATGAGCAGTACTTC	CASSGTSGADYNEQYF
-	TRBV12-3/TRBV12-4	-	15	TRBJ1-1	TGTGCCAGCAGTTACCGCTGGGGGGAGGGCACTGAAGCTTTCTTT	CASSYRWGEGTEAFF
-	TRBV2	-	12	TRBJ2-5	TGTGCCAGCAGCGGACCCTGGAGTGAGCAGTACTTC	CASSGPWSEQYF
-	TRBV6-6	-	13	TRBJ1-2	TGTGCCAGCAGCTCAGGACCGACAGAAGGCTACACCTTC	CASSSGPTEGYTF
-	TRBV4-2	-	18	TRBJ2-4	TGTGCCAGCAGCCAAGATTGGGGGGGCTGGGGTGCCAAAAGCATTCAGTACTTC	CASSQDWGGWGAKSIQYF
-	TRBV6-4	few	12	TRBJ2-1	TGTGCCAGCAGGACTGACGAGGATGAGCAGTTCTTC	CASRTDEDEQFF
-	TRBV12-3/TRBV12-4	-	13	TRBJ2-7	TGTGCCAGCAGTTTGAACAGGGTTAATGAGCAGTACTTC	CASSLNRVNEQYF
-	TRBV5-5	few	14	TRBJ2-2	TGTGCCAGCAGCTTGACTATTAACACCGGGGAGCTGTTTTTT	CASSLTINTGELFF
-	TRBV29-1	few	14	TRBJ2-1	TGCAGCGTTCCACCGGGTCTTTATGGTCGGGCCCAGTTCTTC	CSVPPGLYGRAQFF
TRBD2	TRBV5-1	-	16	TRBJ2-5	TGCGCCAGCAGCATCCCCCGTGCTAGCGGTTACAATGAGCAGTACTTC	CASSIPRASGYNEQYF
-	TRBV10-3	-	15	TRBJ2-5	TGTGCCATCAGTGGGGGCGGGCTATACCAAGAGACCCAGTACTTC	CAISGGGLYQETQYF
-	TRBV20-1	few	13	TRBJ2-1	TGCAGTGCTAGGGAGCCAGTATCCGATGAGCAGTTCTTC	CSAREPVSDEQFF
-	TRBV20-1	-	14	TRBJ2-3	TGCAGTGCTATCGGGACTCCTAAGTCAGATGCGCAGTATTTT	CSAIGTPKSDAQYF
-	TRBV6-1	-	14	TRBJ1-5	TGTGCCAGCAGTGAAGTCTCGGGGTATCAGCCCCAGCATTTT	CASSEVSGYQPQHF
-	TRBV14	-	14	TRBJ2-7	TGTGCCAGCAGCCAAGATCTAAGTAGCAGCTGGCAGTACTTC	CASSQDLSSSWQYF
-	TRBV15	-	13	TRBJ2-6	TGTGCCACCAGAGAGGCAGGGCCCAACGTCCTGACTTTC	CATREAGPNVLTF
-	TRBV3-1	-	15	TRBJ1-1	TGTGCCAGCAGCCAAGATGGGACGCGGAACACTGAAGCTTTCTTT	CASSQDGTRNTEAFF
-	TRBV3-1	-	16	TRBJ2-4	TGTGCCAGCAGCCAAGGTGCCGGGATTATCAAAAACATTCAGTACTTC	CASSQGAGIIKNIQYF
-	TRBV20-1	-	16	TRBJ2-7	TGCGGTGCTAGACTCGGTGGTATGGGGAAGGCCTACGAGCAGTACTTC	CGARLGGMGKAYEQYF
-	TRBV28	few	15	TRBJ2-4	TGTGCCAGCAGTTTAGGGGCAGCAGCTTGGGACATTCAGTACTTC	CASSLGAAAWDIQYF
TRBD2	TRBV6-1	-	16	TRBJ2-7	TGTGCCAGCAGTGATGGACTAGCGGCCGGTTACTACGAGCAGTACTTC	CASSDGLAAGYYEQYF
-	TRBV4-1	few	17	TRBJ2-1	TGCGCCAGCAGCCACCGTGGCGACAGAATCTCCTACAATGAGCAGTTCTTC	CASSHRGDRISYNEQFF
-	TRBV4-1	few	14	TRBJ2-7	TGCGCCAGCACCATCGGGACCGGGACCTACGAGCAGTACTTC	CASTIGTGTYEQYF
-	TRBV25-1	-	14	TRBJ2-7	TGTGCCAGCAGTGAATATTACACTTCCTACGAGCAGTACTTC	CASSEYYTSYEQYF
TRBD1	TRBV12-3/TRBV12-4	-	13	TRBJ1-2	TGTGCCAGCAGTTCGGGACAGGGTTTTGGCTACACCTTC	CASSSGQGFGYTF
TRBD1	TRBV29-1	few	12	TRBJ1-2	TGCAGCGTTGGAAGGGGGCTGGATGGCTACACCTTC	CSVGRGLDGYTF
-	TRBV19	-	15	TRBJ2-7	TGTGCCAGTAGTCCCCGCGCAGCCTCCTACAATGAGCAGTACTTC	CASSPRAASYNEQYF
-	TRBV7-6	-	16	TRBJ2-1	TGTGCCAGCAGCCGTCCACAGGGTTTTTCCTACAATGAGCAGTTCTTC	CASSRPQGFSYNEQFF
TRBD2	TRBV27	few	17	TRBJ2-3	TGTGCCAGCAGTCCCCTAAAAAGTAGCGGGAGCACAGATACGCAGTATTTT	CASSPLKSSGSTDTQYF
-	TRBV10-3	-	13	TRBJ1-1	TGTGCCATCAGTGAGGACAGGTACACTGAAGCTTTCTTT	CAISEDRYTEAFF
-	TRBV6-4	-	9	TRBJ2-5	TGTGCCAGTTGGCGGACCCAGTACTTC	CASWRTQYF
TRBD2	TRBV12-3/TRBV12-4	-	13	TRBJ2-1	TGTGCCAGCAGTCGGGGGGGGGTATATGAACAGTTCTTC	CASSRGGVYEQFF
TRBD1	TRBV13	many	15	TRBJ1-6	TGTGCCAGCAGCTTAGGGACAGGGAAGGCTTCACCCCTCCACTTT	CASSLGTGKASPLHF
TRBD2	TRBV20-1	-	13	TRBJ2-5	TGCAGTGCCCGAGCGGGGGGAGTGGAGACCCAGTACTTC	CSARAGGVETQYF
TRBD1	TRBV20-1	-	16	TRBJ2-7	TGCAGTGCTAGAGATACTGAGACAGGGGGCCTAAACGAGCAGTACTTC	CSARDTETGGLNEQYF
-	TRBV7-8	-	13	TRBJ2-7	TGTGCCAGCACCCCCTATGAACCCTACGAGCAGTACTTC	CASTPYEPYEQYF